This entry features one TCR beta chain sequence. Its cognate antigen is unknown. These data belong to a study of naive and memory T cell subsets. Findings of the study overall: TCR transcript changes with activation or differentiation may affect this RNA method.

Ligated cDNA underwent four rounds of PCR with nested alpha and beta constant region primers and SP2. Reverse transcription of blood and skin TCR RNA was primed at alpha and beta constant regions. Each CDR3 protein gets one entry after TCRdb re-called the 5' RACE reads with MiXCR. Of approximately 52,000 distinct CDR3 sequences detected, 4.7% appear once; the ten largest clones hold around 0.84%. TCR cDNA received a 3' ligated oligonucleotide that carried a UMI. V was trimmed by 2 bases and J by 4 bases, leaving 11 bases between them. The CDR3 sequence is 14 residues long. Germline-derived CDR1 and CDR2 are SEHNR and FQNEAQ (reference sequence).

The chain is built from TRBV7-9 and TRBJ1-2; a possible D gene is TRBD1 (5 bases). The origin of this receptor is a female donor in good health. The CDR3 loop is CASSLWGRTYGYTF. The CDR3, as DNA: TGTGCCAGCAGCTTATGGGGCAGAACCTATGGCTACACCTTC.